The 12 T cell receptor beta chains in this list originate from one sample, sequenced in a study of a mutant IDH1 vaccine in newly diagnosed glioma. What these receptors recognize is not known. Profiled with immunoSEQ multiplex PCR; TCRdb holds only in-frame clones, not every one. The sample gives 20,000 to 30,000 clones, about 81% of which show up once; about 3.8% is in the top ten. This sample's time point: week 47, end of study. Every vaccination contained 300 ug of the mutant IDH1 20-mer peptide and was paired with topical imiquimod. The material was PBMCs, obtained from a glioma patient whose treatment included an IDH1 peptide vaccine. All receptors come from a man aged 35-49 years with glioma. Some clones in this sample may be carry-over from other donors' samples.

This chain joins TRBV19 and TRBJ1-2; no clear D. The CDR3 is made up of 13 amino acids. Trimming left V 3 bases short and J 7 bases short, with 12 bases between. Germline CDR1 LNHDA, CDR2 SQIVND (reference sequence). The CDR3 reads CASSMAEQFGYTF. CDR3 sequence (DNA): TGTGCCAGTAGTATGGCGGAGCAGTTTGGCTACACCTTC.

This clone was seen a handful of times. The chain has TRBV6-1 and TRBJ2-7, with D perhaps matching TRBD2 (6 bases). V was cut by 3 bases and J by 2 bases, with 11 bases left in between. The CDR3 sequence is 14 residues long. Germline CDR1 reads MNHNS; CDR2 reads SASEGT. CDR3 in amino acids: CASSEEGSPYEQYF. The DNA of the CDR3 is TGTGCCAGCAGTGAGGAGGGGAGTCCCTACGAGCAGTACTTC.

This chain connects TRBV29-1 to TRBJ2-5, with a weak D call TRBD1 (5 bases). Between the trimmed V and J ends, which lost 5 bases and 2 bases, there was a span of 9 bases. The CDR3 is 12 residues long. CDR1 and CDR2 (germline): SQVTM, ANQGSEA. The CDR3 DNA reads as TGCAGCGTTCGACAGTCGCAAGAGACCCAGTACTTC. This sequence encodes CSVRQSQETQYF.

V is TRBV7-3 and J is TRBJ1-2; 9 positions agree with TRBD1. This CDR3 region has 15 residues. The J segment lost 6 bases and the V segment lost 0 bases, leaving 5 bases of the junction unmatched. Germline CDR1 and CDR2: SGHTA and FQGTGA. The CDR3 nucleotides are TGTGCCAGCAGCTTAACGGGACAGGGAGTTCATGGCTACACCTTC. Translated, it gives CASSLTGQGVHGYTF.

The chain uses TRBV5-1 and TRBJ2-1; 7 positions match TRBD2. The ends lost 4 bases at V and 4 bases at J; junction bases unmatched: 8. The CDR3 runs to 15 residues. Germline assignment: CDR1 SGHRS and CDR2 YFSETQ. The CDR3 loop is CASSPLGGGYNEQFF. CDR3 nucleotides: TGCGCCAGCAGCCCTCTGGGCGGGGGTTACAATGAGCAGTTCTTC. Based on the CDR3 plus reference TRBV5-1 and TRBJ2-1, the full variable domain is KAGVTQTPRYLIKTRGQQVTLSCSPISGHRSVSWYQQTPGQGLQFLFEYFSETQRNKGNFPGRFSGRQFSNSRSEMNVSTLELGDSALYLCASSPLGGGYNEQFFGPGTRLTVL.

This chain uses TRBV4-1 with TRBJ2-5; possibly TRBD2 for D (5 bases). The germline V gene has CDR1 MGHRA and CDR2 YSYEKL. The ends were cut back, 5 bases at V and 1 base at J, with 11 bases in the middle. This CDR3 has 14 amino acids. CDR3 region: CASSDIGSQETQYF. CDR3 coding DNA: TGCGCCAGCAGCGACATAGGGAGCCAAGAGACCCAGTACTTC.

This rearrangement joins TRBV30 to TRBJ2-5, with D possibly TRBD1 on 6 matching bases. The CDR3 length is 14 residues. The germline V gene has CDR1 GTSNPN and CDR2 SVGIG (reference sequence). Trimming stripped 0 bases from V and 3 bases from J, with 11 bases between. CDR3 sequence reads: CAWSVKGVEETQYF. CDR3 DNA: TGTGCCTGGAGTGTTAAGGGGGTAGAAGAGACCCAGTACTTC.

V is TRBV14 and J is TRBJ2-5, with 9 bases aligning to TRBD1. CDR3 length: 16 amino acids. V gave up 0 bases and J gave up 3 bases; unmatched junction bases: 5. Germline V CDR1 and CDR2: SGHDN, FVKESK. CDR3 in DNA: TGTGCCAGCAGCCAAGATTGGACAGGGGCTGAAGAGACCCAGTACTTC. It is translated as CASSQDWTGAEETQYF.

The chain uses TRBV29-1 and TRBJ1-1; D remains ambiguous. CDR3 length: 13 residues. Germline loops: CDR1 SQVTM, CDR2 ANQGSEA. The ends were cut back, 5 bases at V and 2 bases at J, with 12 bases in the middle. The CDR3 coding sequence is TGCAGCGTTAGGACCGGATTTAACACTGAAGCTTTCTTT. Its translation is CSVRTGFNTEAFF.

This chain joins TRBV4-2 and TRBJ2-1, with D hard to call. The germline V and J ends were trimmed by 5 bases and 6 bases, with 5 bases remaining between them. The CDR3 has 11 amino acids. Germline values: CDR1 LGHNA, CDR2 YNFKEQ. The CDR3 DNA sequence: TGTGCCAGCAGCACCAGCAATGAGCAGTTCTTC. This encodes CASSTSNEQFF.

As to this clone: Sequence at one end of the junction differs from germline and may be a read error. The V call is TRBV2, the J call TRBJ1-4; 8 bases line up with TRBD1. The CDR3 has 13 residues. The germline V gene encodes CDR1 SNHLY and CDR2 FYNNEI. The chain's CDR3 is CASSEGTGEKLFF. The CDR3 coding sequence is TGTGCCAGCAGCGAAGGGACAGGTGAAAAACTGTTTTTT.

The CDR3 loop is CASSPKGHQSYEQYF. The CDR3 region has the DNA TGTGCCAGCAGTCCAAAGGGACACCAGTCCTACGAGCAGTACTTC. The V and J genes are TRBV27 and TRBJ2-7, with D possibly matching TRBD1 (6 bases). Germline lookup yields CDR1 MNHEY and CDR2 SMNVEV (reference sequence). V lost 5 bases, J lost 1 base, and 15 bases lay in between. The CDR3 contains 15 residues.